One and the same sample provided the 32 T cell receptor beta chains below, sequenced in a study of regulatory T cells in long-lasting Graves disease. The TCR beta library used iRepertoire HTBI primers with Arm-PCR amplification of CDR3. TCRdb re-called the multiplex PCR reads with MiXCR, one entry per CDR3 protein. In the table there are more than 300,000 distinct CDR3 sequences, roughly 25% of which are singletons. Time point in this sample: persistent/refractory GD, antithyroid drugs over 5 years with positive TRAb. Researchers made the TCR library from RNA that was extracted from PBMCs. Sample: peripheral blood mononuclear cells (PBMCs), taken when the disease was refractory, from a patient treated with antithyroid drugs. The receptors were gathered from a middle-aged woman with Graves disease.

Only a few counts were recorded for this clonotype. CDR3 loop: CASSQDIGTGGLTETQYF. In DNA form, the CDR3 reads TGCGCCAGCAGCCAAGATATCGGGACAGGGGGGTTGACAGAGACCCAGTACTTC. J is TRBJ2-5 and V is TRBV4-1; TRBD1 agrees at 11 bases. This CDR3 is 18 amino acids long. J gave up 4 bases and V 0 bases, and 10 bases lay outside the gene matches. Germline values: CDR1 MGHRA, CDR2 YSYEKL.

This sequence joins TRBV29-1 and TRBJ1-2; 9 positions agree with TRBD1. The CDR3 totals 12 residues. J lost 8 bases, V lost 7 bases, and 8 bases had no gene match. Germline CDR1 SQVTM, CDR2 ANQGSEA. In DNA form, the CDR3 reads TGCAGCGGGGGGGACAGGGCGGGCGGCTACACCTTC. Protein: CSGGDRAGGYTF.

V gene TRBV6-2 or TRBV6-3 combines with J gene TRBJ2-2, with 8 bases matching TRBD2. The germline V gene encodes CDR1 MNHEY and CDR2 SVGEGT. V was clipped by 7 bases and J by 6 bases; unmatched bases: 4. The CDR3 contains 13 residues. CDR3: CASNDGRAGELFF. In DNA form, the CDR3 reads TGTGCCAGCAATGACGGGAGGGCCGGGGAGCTGTTTTTT.

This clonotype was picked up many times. In DNA, the CDR3 is TGTGCCAGCAGCCTAGGACAGATGCAAGAGACCCAGTACTTC. Encoded protein: CASSLGQMQETQYF. J is TRBJ2-5 and V is TRBV7-9, with a weak D call TRBD1 (6 bases). V lost 5 bases to trimming and J lost 2 bases, with 12 bases between them. The germline CDR1 and CDR2 sequences are SEHNR and FQNEAQ (reference sequence). The CDR3 sequence is 14 residues long.

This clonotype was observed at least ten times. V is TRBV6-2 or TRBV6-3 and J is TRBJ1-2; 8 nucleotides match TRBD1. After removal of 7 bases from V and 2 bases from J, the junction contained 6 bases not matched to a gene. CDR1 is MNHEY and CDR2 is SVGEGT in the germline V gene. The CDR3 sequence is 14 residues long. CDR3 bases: TGTGCCAGCACAGGGGGCTCCCTCAACTATGGCTACACCTTC. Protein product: CASTGGSLNYGYTF.

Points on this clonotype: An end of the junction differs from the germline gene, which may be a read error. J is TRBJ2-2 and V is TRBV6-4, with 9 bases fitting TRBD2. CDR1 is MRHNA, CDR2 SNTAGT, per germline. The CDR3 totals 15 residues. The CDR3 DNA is TGTGCCGGCAGTTTTTATAGCGGGAGTTCCGGGGAGCTGTTTTTT. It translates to CAGSFYSGSSGELFF.

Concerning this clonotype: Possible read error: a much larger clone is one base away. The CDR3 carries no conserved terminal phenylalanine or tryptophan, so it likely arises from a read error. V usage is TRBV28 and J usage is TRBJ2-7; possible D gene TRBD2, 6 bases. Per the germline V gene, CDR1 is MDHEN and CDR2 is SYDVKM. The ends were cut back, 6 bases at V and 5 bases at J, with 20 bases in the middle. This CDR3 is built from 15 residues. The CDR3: CASSPRRVLTHEQYL. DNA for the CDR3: TGTGCCAGCAGCCCCAGGAGGGTCTTAACGCACGAGCAGTACCTC.

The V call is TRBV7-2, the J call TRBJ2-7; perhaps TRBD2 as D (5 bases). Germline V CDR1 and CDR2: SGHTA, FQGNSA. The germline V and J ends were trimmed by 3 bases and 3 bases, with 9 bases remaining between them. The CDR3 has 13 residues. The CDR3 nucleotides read TGTGCCAGCAGCTTGAAACTAGTCTACGAGCAGTACTTC. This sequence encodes CASSLKLVYEQYF.

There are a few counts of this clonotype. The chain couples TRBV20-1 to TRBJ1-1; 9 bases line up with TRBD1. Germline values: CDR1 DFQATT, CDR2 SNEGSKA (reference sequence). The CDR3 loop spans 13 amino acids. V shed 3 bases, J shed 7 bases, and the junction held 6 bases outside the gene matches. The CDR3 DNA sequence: TGCAGTGCTAGGGCCGGGACAGGGCTTGAAGCTTTCTTT. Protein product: CSARAGTGLEAFF.

The CDR3 spells CASSTGPPKYGYTF. CDR3 in DNA: TGTGCCAGTAGTACCGGCCCTCCCAAGTATGGCTACACCTTC. V and J are TRBV19 and TRBJ1-2, with D hard to call. The germline V gene encodes CDR1 LNHDA and CDR2 SQIVND (reference sequence). The CDR3 extends over 14 amino acids. Trimming cost V 4 bases and J 5 bases, with 14 bases left between them.

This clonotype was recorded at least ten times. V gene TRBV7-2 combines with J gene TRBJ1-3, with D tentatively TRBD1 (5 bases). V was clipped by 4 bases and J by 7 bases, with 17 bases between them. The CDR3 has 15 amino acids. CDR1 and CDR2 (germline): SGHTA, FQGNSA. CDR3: CASSSTGTLRNTIYF. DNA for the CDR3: TGTGCCAGCAGCTCAACCGGGACTTTGAGGAACACCATATATTTT.

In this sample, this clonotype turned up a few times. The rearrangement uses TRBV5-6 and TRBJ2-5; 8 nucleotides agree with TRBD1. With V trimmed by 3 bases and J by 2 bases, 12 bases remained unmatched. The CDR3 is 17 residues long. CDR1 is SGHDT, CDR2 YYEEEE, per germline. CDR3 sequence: CASSSHSRGPTQETQYF. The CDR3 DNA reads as TGTGCCAGCAGCTCACATTCCAGGGGGCCTACTCAAGAGACCCAGTACTTC.

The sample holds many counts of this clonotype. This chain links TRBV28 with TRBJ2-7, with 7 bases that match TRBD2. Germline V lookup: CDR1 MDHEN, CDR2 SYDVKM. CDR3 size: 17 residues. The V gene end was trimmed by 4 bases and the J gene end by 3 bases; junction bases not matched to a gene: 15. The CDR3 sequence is CASSSLAATSRLYEQYF. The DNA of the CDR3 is TGTGCCAGCAGTTCCCTGGCGGCGACTAGCAGGCTCTACGAGCAGTACTTC. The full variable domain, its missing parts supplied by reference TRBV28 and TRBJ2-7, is DVKVTQSSRYLVKRTGEKVFLECVQDMDHENMFWYRQDPGLGLRLIYFSYDVKMKEKGDIPEGYSVSREKKERFSLILESASTNQTSMYLCASSSLAATSRLYEQYFGPGTRLTVT.

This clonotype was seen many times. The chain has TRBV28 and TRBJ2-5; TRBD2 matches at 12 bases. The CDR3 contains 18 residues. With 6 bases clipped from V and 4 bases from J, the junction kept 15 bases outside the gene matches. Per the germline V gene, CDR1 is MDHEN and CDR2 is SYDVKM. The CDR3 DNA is TGTGCCAGCAGCCAAACTCTGTCTAGCGGGAGGGCCTTAGAGACCCAGTACTTC. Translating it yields CASSQTLSSGRALETQYF.

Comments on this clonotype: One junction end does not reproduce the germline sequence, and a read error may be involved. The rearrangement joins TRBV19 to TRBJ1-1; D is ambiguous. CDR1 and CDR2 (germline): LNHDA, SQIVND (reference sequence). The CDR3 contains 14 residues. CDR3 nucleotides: TGTGCCAGTAATATAGGACTGATAAACACTGAAGCTTTCTTT. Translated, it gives CASNIGLINTEAFF.

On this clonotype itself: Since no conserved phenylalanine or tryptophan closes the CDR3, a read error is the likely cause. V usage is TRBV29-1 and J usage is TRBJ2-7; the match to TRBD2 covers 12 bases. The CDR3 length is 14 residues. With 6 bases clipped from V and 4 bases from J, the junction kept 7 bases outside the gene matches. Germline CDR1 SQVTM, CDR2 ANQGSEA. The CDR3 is CSVLETSGSYEQYL. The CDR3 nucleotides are TGCAGCGTCCTAGAGACTAGCGGGAGTTACGAGCAGTACCTC.

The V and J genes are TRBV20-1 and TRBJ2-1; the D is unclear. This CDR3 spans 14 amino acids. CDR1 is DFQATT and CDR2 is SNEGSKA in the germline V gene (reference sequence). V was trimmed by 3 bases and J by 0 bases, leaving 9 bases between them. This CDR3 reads CSASSEGSYNEQFF. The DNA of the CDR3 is TGCAGTGCTAGCTCTGAAGGCTCCTACAATGAGCAGTTCTTC.

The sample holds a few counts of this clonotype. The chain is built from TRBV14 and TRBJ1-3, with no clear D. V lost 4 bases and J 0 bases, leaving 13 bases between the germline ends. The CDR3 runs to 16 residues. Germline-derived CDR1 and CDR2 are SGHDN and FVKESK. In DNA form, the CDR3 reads TGTGCCAGCAGCCCGAGGATCCAAAGCTCTGGAAACACCATATATTTT. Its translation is CASSPRIQSSGNTIYF.

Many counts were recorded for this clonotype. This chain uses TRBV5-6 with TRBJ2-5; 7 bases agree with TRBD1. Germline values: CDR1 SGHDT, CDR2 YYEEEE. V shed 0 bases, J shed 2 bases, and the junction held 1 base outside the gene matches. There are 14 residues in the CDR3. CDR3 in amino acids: CASSLVGQQETQYF. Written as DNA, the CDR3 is TGTGCCAGCAGCTTGGTGGGACAGCAAGAGACCCAGTACTTC.

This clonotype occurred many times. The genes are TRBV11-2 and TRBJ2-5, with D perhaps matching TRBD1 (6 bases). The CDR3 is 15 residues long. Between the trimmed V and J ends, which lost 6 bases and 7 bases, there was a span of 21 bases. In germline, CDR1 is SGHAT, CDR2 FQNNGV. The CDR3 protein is CASRSADRTLGTQYF. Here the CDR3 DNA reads TGTGCCAGCAGATCCGCCGACAGGACTCTGGGGACCCAGTACTTC.

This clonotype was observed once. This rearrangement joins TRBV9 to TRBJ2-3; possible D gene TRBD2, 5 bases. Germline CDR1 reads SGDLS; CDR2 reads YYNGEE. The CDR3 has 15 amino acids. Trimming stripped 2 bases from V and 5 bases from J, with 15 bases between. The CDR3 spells CASSVPEPGGDTQYF. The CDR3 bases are TGTGCCAGCAGCGTCCCCGAACCTGGAGGAGATACGCAGTATTTT.

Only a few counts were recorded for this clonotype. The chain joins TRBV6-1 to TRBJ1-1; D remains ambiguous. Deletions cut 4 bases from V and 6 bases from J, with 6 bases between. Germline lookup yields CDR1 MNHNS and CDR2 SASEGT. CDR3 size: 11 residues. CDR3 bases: TGTGCCAGCAGTGCCGTTCCTGAAGCTTTCTTT. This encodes CASSAVPEAFF.

The chain's CDR3 is CASSLMSGAGETQYF. CDR3 bases: TGTGCCAGCAGTTTAATGTCGGGAGCGGGGGAGACCCAGTACTTC. V usage is TRBV28 and J usage is TRBJ2-5, with TRBD2 matching over 7 bases. The V gene end was trimmed by 2 bases and the J gene end by 5 bases; junction bases not matched to a gene: 8. The CDR3 has 15 residues. Germline V gives CDR1 MDHEN, CDR2 SYDVKM.

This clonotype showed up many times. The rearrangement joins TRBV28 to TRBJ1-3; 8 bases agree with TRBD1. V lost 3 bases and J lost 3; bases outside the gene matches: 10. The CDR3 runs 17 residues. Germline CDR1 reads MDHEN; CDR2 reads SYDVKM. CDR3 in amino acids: CASSFISGGSYGNTIYF. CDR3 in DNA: TGTGCCAGCAGTTTCATTTCAGGGGGCAGTTATGGAAACACCATATATTTT.

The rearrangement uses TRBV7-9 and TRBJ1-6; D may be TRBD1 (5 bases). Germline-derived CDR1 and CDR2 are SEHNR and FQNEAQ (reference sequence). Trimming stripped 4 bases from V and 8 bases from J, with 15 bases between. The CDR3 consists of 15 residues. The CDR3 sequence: CASSYGGGYDSPLHF. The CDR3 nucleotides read TGTGCCAGCAGCTACGGGGGTGGATATGATTCACCCCTCCACTTT. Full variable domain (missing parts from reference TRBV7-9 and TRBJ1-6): DTGVSQNPRHKITKRGQNVTFRCDPISEHNRLYWYRQTLGQGPEFLTYFQNEAQLEKSRLLSDRFSAERPKGSFSTLEIQRTEQGDSAMYLCASSYGGGYDSPLHFGNGTRLTVT.

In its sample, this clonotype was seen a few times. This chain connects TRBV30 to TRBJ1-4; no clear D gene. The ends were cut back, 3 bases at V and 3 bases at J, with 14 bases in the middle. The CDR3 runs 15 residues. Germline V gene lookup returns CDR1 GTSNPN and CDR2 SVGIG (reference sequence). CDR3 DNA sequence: TGTGCCTGGAGCAAACCGTCCCGGGCTAATGAAAAACTGTTTTTT. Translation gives CAWSKPSRANEKLFF.

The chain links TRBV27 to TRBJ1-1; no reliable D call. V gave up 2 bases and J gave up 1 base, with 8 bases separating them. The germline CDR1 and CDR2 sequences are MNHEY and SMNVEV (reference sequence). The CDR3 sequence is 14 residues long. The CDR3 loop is CASSLTLWNTEAFF. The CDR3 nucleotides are TGTGCCAGCAGTTTAACTTTATGGAACACTGAAGCTTTCTTT.

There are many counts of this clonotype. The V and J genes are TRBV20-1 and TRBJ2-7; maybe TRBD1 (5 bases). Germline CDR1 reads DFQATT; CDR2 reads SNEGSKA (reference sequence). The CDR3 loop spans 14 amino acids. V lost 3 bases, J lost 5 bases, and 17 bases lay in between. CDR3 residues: CSARSWAGWDEQYF. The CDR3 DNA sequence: TGCAGTGCTAGGAGTTGGGCAGGGTGGGACGAGCAGTACTTC.

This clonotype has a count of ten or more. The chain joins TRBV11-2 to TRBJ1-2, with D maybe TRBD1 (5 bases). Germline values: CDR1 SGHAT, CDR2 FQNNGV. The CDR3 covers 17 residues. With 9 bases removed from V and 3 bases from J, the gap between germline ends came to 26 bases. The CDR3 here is CASRRAGTLIRDYGYTF. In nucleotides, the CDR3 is TGTGCCAGTCGCCGCGCAGGGACCCTCATTCGGGACTATGGCTACACCTTC.

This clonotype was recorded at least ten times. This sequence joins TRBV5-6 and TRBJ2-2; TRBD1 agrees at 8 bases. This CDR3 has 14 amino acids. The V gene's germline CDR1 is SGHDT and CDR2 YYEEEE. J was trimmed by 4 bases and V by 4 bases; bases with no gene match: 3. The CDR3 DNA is TGTGCCAGCAGCCCCGGGACAGGCACCGGGGAGCTGTTTTTT. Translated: CASSPGTGTGELFF.

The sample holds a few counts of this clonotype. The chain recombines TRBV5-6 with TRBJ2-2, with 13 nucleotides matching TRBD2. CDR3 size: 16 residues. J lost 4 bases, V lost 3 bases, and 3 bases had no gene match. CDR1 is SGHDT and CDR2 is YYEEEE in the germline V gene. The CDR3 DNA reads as TGTGCCAGCAGCTCCTGGACTAGCGGGAGCACCGGGGAGCTGTTTTTT. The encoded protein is CASSSWTSGSTGELFF.

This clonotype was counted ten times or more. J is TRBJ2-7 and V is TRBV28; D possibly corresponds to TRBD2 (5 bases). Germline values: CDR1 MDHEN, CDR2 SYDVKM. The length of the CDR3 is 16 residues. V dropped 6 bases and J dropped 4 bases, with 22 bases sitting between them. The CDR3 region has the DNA TGTGCCAGCAGGGGCCCGTACGGGAAACTCGCTTACGAGCAGTACTTC. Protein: CASRGPYGKLAYEQYF. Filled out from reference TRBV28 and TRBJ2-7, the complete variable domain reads DVKVTQSSRYLVKRTGEKVFLECVQDMDHENMFWYRQDPGLGLRLIYFSYDVKMKEKGDIPEGYSVSREKKERFSLILESASTNQTSMYLCASRGPYGKLAYEQYFGPGTRLTVT.